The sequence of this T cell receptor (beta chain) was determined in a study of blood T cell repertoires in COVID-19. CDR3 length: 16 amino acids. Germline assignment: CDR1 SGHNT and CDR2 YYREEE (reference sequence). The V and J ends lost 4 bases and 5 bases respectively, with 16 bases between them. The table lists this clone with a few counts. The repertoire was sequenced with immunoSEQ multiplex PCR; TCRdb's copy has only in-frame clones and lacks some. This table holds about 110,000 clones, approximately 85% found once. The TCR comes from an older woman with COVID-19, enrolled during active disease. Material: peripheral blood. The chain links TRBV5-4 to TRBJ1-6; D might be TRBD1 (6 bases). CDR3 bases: TGTGCCAGCAGCCCCTTCGATCGGGACAATAATTCACCCCTCCACTTT. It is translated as CASSPFDRDNNSPLHF.